This T cell receptor beta chain came from a study of blood T cell repertoires in COVID-19. Study information: Acute and convalescent COVID-19 samples came from the United States, Italy and Spain.

V shed 0 bases and J 8 bases; nucleotides not matched to a gene: 4. Per germline, CDR1 SGDLS and CDR2 YYNGEE. The CDR3 sequence is 14 residues long. Libraries were prepared by immunoSEQ multiplex PCR; TCRdb keeps only in-frame clonotypes and omits some of them. There are hundreds of thousands of clones in the sample; 80% to 90% occur only once, and about 4.8% lies in the top ten. Self-reported history from a screening survey and questionnaire set each donor's cohort. In the 2 weeks before study entry, exposed participants met a COVID-19 case, which was PCR-confirmed or clinician-diagnosed. This clonotype originated in a woman aged 45-65 years who had been exposed to COVID-19. The chain carries TRBV9 and TRBJ1-2; 10 bases match TRBD1. Material: PBMCs or T cells enriched from blood (not recorded which). CDR3 in amino acids: CASSVAQTGGGYTF. CDR3 DNA: TGTGCCAGCAGCGTAGCACAGACAGGGGGCGGCTACACCTTC.